This T cell receptor beta chain comes out of a study of T cell responses to AZD1222 COVID-19 vaccine. Across the whole study: Combined were second doses at about 4 or about 12 weeks.

In the case of this clone: Its antigen is unknown.

Method: immunoSEQ multiplex PCR; TCRdb's copy keeps in-frame clones and lacks some. The sample holds approximately 100,000 clones, just over 90% seen once. This CDR3 comprises 19 residues. Study-level points and caveats: Distributed over spike, vaccine-associated CD4 TCRs predominated at 160-218 and 743-854.

Material: peripheral blood, obtained on day 0 of AZD1222 vaccination. This receptor was obtained from an adult in good health. The genes are TRBV21-1 and TRBJ1-1; the table's D call, TRBD1, has no DNA check behind it. TRBV21-1 is assigned pseudogene status. CDR3 sequence (DNA): TGTGCCAGCAGCCAACGGGGGACAGGGGGTTCCATACATAATGCTGAAGCTTTCTTT. Residues: CASSQRGTGGSIHNAEAFF.